This is a list of T cell receptor beta chains from one sample in a study of CD8 T cells in ankylosing spondylitis. MiXCR was run by TCRdb on the 5' RACE reads, yielding one entry per CDR3 protein. Among under 300,000 distinct CDR3 sequences listed, around a tenth were seen once. The sample comprised blood, either unsorted or a sorted T cell fraction (not recorded which). These receptor sequences come from a male donor with ankylosing spondylitis or in good health (not recorded which). The CDR3 runs from the conserved cysteine through the conserved F or W. The D gene is left open where the match is weak.

>TRBJ1-2|TRBD1|14|TRBV6-5
CASSYRDRENGYTF
>TRBJ2-7|TRBD2|14|TRBV20-1
CSAGTSGRASEQYF
>TRBJ1-1|-|12|TRBV6-1
CASSEYDRGAFF
>TRBJ2-7|TRBD2|16|TRBV20-1
CSAGGASGIRPYEQYF
>TRBJ1-4|TRBD1|14|TRBV6-1
CASRPGQGASKLFF
>TRBJ2-7|-|15|TRBV7-3
CASSQVGGTLDEQYF
>TRBJ2-1|TRBD2|14|TRBV15
CATSRTGGRNEQFF
>TRBJ1-1|-|15|TRBV5-1
CASSLGGISNTEAFF
>TRBJ2-1|TRBD2|16|TRBV6-2/TRBV6-3
CASSPWRLAADNEQFF
>TRBJ2-7|-|13|TRBV15
CATSAGDNYEQYF
>TRBJ2-1|-|13|TRBV5-1
CASSSSPGNEQFF
>TRBJ1-1|-|15|TRBV6-1
CASIQGRGRPSEAFF
>TRBJ2-3|TRBD2|15|TRBV20-1
CSARVPSGTADTQYF
>TRBJ2-7|-|12|TRBV28
CASSLLGDEQYF
>TRBJ2-7|TRBD2|15|TRBV5-1
CASSETSGSSYEQYF
>TRBJ2-5|TRBD1|16|TRBV7-6
CASSERGGPSSETQYF
>TRBJ2-1|-|12|TRBV7-3
CASGAPGSEQFF
>TRBJ2-7|-|15|TRBV20-1
CSAESRGGSEDEQYF
>TRBJ2-7|-|13|TRBV29-1
CSVGGGQSYEQYF
>TRBJ2-2|-|14|TRBV7-3
CASSPQVETGELFF
>TRBJ2-1|-|14|TRBV14
CASSPSKPGDEQFF
>TRBJ2-7|-|14|TRBV4-1
CASSKLGRSYEQYF
>TRBJ2-7|TRBD2|18|TRBV5-1
CASSLDRRTSGSSYEQYF
>TRBJ2-2|-|16|TRBV4-2
CASSRLAELNTGELFF
>TRBJ2-1|-|14|TRBV9
CASSVVYSPNEQFF
>TRBJ2-7|TRBD1|15|TRBV20-1
CSASPGQGIAGEQYF
>TRBJ2-3|-|14|TRBV28
CASSTQGFADTQYF
>TRBJ2-1|TRBD2|16|TRBV7-9
CASSLTRPSGIDEQFF
>TRBJ2-5|-|14|TRBV7-9
CASSSIDSQETQYF
>TRBJ2-2|-|15|TRBV5-1
CASSLEAGDTGELFF
>TRBJ1-2|-|13|TRBV24-1
CATSAGVGYGYTF
>TRBJ1-2|TRBD1|15|TRBV7-8
CASSSRDSFNYGYTF
>TRBJ2-7|-|12|TRBV2
CASRPSWDEQYF
>TRBJ2-3|-|14|TRBV15
CATSPGQNTDTQYF
>TRBJ2-2|TRBD2|15|TRBV9
CASRPSTSATGELFF
>TRBJ2-1|TRBD2|12|TRBV12-3/TRBV12-4
CASSLMPGGQFF
>TRBJ1-1|-|14|TRBV7-9
CASSLVGEDTEAFF
>TRBJ2-2|-|13|TRBV29-1
CSVDVGGTGELFF
>TRBJ2-5|-|15|TRBV5-1
CASSFLPGYQETQYF
>TRBJ2-4|-|11|TRBV12-3/TRBV12-4
CASSSGYIQYF
>TRBJ1-1|-|14|TRBV3-1
CASSQDSANTEAFF
>TRBJ1-6|-|14|TRBV4-1
CASSQGWEIRPLHF